This T cell receptor beta chain was recovered during a study of spatial heterogeneity in lung cancer. Stated time point: sample taken at primary tumor resection. The sequenced material consisted of unsorted whole RNA from tumor, nontumor lung or frozen PBMC. Germline V lookup: CDR1 SGDLS, CDR2 YYNGEE. J gave up 0 bases and V 3 bases, and 10 bases lay outside the gene matches. This CDR3 has 18 residues. TCRdb re-called the 5' RACE reads through MiXCR, storing one row per CDR3 protein. The sample lists about 21,000 distinct CDR3 sequences, around 4.6% occurring once. This clonotype was seen at least ten times.

J is TRBJ2-2 and V is TRBV9, with 8 bases aligning to TRBD1. This receptor was identified in a male donor with early-stage non-small cell lung cancer. Sequencing was performed on PBMCs, taken at surgery. The CDR3 reads CASSAFGQGLANTGELFF. The DNA of the CDR3 is TGTGCCAGCAGCGCCTTCGGACAGGGCTTGGCGAACACCGGGGAGCTGTTTTTT.